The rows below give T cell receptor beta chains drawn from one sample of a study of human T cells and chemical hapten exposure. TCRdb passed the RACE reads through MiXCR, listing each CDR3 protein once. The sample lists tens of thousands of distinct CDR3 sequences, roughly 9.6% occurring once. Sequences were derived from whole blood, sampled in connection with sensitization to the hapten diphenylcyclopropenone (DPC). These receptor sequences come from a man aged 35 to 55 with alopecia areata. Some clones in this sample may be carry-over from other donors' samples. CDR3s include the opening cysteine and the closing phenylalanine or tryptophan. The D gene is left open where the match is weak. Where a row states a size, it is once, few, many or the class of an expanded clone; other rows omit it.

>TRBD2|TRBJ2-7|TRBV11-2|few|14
CASSLTSGRYEQYF
TGTGCCAGCAGCTTGACTAGCGGGAGATACGAGCAGTACTTC
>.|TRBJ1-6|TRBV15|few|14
CATSRDLRNSPLHF
TGTGCCACCAGCAGAGATCTTCGCAATTCACCCCTCCACTTT
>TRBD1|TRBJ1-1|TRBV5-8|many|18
CASSEKETGGGLHTEAFF
TGTGCCAGCAGCGAAAAGGAAACAGGGGGAGGGCTGCACACTGAAGCTTTCTTT
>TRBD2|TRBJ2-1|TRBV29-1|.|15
CSSGGLAGGTNEQFF
TGCAGCTCGGGAGGACTAGCGGGAGGAACGAATGAGCAGTTCTTC
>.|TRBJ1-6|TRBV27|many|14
CASGGSSYNSPLHF
TGTGCCAGCGGGGGTAGCTCCTATAATTCACCCCTCCACTTT
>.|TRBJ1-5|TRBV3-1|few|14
CASSQGRSNQPQHF
TGTGCCAGCAGCCAGGGACGGTCGAATCAGCCCCAGCATTTT
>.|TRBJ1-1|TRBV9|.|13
CASSPRLATEAFF
TGTGCCAGCAGCCCTCGGTTGGCCACTGAAGCTTTCTTT
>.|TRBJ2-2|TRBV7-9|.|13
CASRPDLTGELFF
TGTGCCAGCAGACCCGACTTAACCGGGGAGCTGTTTTTT
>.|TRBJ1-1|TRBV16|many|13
CASSQQQNTEAFF
TGTGCCAGCAGCCAACAGCAGAACACTGAAGCTTTCTTT
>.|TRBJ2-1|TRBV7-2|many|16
CASSLAVGGIWDEQFF
TGTGCCAGCAGCTTAGCGGTCGGGGGCATCTGGGATGAGCAGTTCTTC
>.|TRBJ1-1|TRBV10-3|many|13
CAISGVENTEAFF
TGTGCCATCAGTGGAGTGGAGAACACTGAAGCTTTCTTT
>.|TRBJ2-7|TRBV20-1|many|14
CSAPDSFRSYEQYF
TGCAGTGCTCCGGACTCCTTTAGGTCCTACGAGCAGTACTTC
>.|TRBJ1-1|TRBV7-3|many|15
CASSLLGVRNTEAFF
TGTGCCAGCAGCTTATTGGGGGTCCGGAACACTGAAGCTTTCTTT
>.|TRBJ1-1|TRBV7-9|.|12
CASSYSNTEAFF
TGTGCCAGCAGCTACTCGAACACTGAAGCTTTCTTT
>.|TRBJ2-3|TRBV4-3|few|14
CASSQDPSTDTQYF
TGCGCCAGCAGCCAAGATCCAAGCACAGATACGCAGTATTTT
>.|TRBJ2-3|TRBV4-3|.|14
CASSQDSSRDTQYF
TGCGCCAGCAGCCAAGATAGCAGCCGGGATACGCAGTATTTT
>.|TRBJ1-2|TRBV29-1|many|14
CSVEGRRNGYGYTF
TGCAGCGTTGAAGGGCGCAGGAATGGCTATGGCTACACCTTC
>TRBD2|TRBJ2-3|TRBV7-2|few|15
CASSLGSGRLDTQYF
TGTGCCAGCAGCTTAGGAAGCGGGAGATTGGATACGCAGTATTTT
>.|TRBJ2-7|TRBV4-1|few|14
CASSQEGGFYEQYF
TGCGCCAGCAGCCAAGAAGGAGGCTTCTACGAGCAGTACTTC
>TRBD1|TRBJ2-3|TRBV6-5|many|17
CASRMLGQGPSTDTQYF
TGTGCCAGCAGGATGTTGGGACAGGGGCCTTCCACAGATACGCAGTATTTT
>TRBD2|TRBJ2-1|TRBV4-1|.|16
CASSHGLAGGYNEQFF
TGCGCCAGCAGCCACGGACTAGCGGGAGGTTACAATGAGCAGTTCTTC
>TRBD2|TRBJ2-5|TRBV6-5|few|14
CASAGGPAGETQYF
TGTGCCAGCGCGGGAGGGCCGGCGGGTGAGACCCAGTACTTC
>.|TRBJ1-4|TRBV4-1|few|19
CASSQARGLLSWTNEKLFF
TGCGCCAGCAGCCAAGCCAGGGGCCTCCTGAGTTGGACTAATGAAAAACTGTTTTTT
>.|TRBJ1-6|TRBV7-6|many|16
CASSLGSRPDNSPLHF
TGTGCCAGCAGCTTAGGCAGCCGACCGGATAATTCACCCCTCCACTTT
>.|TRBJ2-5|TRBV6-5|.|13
CASSPGTQETQYF
TGTGCCAGCAGCCCCGGGACCCAAGAGACCCAGTACTTC
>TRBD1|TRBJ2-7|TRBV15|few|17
CATSRDIIWGQAYEQYF
TGTGCCACCAGCAGAGATATAATTTGGGGACAGGCCTACGAGCAGTACTTC
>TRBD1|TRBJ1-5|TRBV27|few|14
CASSYDRVGEPQHF
TGTGCCAGCAGTTATGACAGGGTCGGGGAGCCCCAGCATTTT
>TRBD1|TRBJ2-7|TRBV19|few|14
CASSEGTGRYEQYF
TGTGCCAGTAGTGAGGGGACAGGGAGATACGAGCAGTACTTC
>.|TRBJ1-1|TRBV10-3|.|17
CAISVTPSFATNTEAFF
TGTGCCATCAGTGTTACCCCAAGTTTTGCGACGAACACTGAAGCTTTCTTT
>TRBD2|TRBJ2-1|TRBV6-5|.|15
CASSYLTGGLNEQFF
TGTGCCAGCAGTTACTTAACGGGAGGGCTGAATGAGCAGTTCTTC
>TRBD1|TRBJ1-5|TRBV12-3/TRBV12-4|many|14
CASTRQGSNQPQHF
TGTGCCAGCACCAGACAGGGCAGCAATCAGCCCCAGCATTTT
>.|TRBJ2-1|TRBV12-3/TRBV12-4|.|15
CASSQSGLPPNEQFF
TGTGCCAGCAGCCAAAGCGGGCTCCCCCCTAATGAGCAGTTCTTC
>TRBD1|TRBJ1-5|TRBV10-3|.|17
CAISESMGQGSRQPQHF
TGTGCCATCAGTGAGTCGATGGGACAGGGAAGTCGGCAGCCCCAGCATTTT
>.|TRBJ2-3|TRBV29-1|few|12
CSVEGTSDTQYF
TGCAGCGTTGAGGGCACTTCAGATACGCAGTATTTT
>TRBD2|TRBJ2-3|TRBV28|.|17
CASSFHAGAPSTDTQYF
TGTGCCAGCAGTTTCCACGCGGGAGCCCCTAGCACAGATACGCAGTATTTT
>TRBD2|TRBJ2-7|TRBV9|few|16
CASSVGTSGRAWEQYF
TGTGCCAGCAGCGTCGGGACTAGCGGGAGGGCCTGGGAGCAGTACTTC
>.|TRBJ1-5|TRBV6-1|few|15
CASSATTRSNQPQHF
TGTGCCAGCAGCGCCACTACACGGAGCAATCAGCCCCAGCATTTT
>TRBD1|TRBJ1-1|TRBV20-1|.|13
CSARTGVGTEAFF
TGCAGTGCTAGAACAGGGGTCGGGACTGAAGCTTTCTTT
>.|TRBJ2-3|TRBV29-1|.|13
CSVASAAADTQYF
TGCAGCGTCGCTAGCGCTGCCGCAGATACGCAGTATTTT
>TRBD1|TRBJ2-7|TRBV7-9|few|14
CASGTARGNYEQYF
TGTGCCAGCGGGACGGCCAGGGGGAACTACGAGCAGTACTTC
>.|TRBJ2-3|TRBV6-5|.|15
CASSYGLDRADTQYF
TGTGCCAGCAGTTACGGTCTAGATAGGGCAGATACGCAGTATTTT
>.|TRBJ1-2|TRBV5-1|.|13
CASSHGQRDGYTF
TGCGCCAGCAGCCATGGACAGAGGGATGGCTACACCTTC
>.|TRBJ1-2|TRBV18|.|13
CASSPLTGDGYTF
TGTGCCAGCTCACCCCTAACCGGGGATGGCTACACCTTC
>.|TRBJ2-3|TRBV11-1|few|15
CASSPEVRASDTQYF
TGTGCCAGCAGCCCGGAAGTACGAGCCTCCGATACGCAGTATTTT
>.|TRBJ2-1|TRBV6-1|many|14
CASLYRDLYNEQFF
TGTGCCAGCCTATACAGGGACCTTTACAATGAGCAGTTCTTC
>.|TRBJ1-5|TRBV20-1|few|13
CSATGGDWEPQHF
TGCAGTGCTACGGGGGGGGATTGGGAGCCCCAGCATTTT
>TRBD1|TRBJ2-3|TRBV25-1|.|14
CANRDRGRVDTQYF
TGTGCCAATAGGGACAGGGGGCGCGTAGATACGCAGTATTTT
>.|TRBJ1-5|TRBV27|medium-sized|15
CASSPTSGGGQPQHF
TGTGCCAGCAGTCCAACATCTGGGGGCGGGCAGCCCCAGCATTTT
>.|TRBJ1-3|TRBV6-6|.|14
CASSLWAQGNTIYF
TGTGCCAGCAGCTTATGGGCGCAAGGAAACACCATATATTTT
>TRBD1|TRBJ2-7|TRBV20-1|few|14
CSATGTGVSYEQYF
TGCAGTGCTACCGGGACAGGGGTTTCCTACGAGCAGTACTTC
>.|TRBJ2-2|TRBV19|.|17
CASSRSKNRANTGELFF
TGTGCCAGTAGTAGGTCCAAGAACAGGGCCAACACCGGGGAGCTGTTTTTT
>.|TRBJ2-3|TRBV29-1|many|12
CSVVGGTDTQYF
TGCAGCGTTGTCGGGGGTACAGATACGCAGTATTTT
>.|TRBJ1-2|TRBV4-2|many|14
CASSHADVSYGYTF
TGTGCCAGCAGCCACGCTGACGTGAGCTATGGCTACACCTTC
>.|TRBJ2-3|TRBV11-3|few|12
CASSFNSDTQYF
TGTGCCAGCAGCTTTAACTCAGATACGCAGTATTTT